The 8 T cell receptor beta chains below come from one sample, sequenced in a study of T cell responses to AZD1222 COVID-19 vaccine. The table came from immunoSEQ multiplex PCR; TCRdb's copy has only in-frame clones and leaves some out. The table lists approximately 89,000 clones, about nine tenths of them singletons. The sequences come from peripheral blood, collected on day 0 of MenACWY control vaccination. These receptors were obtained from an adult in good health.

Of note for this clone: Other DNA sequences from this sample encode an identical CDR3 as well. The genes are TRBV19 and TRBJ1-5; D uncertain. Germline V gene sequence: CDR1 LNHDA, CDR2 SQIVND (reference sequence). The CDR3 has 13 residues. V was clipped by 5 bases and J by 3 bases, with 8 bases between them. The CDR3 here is CASSPGLNQPQHF. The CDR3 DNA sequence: TGTGCCAGTAGTCCGGGCCTCAATCAGCCCCAGCATTTT.

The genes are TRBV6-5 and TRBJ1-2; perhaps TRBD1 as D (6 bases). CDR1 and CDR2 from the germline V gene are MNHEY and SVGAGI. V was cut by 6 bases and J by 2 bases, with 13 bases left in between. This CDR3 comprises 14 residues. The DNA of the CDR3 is TGTGCCAGCAGGGAGATTGGGGGCAACTATGGCTACACCTTC. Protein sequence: CASREIGGNYGYTF.

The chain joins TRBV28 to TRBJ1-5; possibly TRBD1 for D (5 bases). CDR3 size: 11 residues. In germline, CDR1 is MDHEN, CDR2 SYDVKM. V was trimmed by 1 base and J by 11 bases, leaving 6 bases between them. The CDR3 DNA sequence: TGTGCCAGCAGTTTATCCAGGGCCCAGCATTTT. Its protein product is CASSLSRAQHF.

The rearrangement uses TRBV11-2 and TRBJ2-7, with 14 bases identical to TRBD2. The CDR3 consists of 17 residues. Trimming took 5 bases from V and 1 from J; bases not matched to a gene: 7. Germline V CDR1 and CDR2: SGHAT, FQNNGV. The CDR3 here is CASSPGLAGALSYEQYF. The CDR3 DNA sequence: TGTGCCAGCAGCCCGGGACTAGCGGGAGCCCTATCCTACGAGCAGTACTTC.

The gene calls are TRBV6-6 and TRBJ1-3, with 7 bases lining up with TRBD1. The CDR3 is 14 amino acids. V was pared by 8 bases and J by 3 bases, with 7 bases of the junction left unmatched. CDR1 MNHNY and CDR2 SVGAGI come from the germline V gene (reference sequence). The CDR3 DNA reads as TGTGCCAGCTGGGACAGCCTGTTTGGAAACACCATATATTTT. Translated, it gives CASWDSLFGNTIYF.

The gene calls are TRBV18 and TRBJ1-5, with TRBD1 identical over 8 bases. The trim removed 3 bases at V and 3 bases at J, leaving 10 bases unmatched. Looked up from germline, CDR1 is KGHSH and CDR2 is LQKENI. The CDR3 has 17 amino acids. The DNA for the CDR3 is TGTGCCAGCTCACCGCCGGTTCAGGGGGCGTACAATCAGCCCCAGCATTTT. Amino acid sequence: CASSPPVQGAYNQPQHF.

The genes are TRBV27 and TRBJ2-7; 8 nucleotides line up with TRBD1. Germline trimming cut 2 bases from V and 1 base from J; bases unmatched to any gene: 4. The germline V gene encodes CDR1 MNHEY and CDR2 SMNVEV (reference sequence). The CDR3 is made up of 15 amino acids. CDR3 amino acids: CASSLGRGPSYEQYF. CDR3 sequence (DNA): TGTGCCAGCAGTTTAGGCAGGGGGCCTTCCTACGAGCAGTACTTC.

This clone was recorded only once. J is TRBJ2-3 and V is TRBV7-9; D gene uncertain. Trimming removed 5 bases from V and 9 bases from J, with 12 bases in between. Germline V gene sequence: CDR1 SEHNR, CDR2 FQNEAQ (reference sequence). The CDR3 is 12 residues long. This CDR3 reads CASSIQQTTQYF. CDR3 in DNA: TGTGCCAGCAGCATTCAGCAAACCACGCAGTATTTT.